The rows below give T cell receptor beta chains drawn from one sample of a study of blood T cell repertoires in COVID-19. Measured with immunoSEQ multiplex PCR; TCRdb has only the in-frame clones, and not every one. The sample has approximately 50,000 clones, around 83% seen once. Sequencing was performed on peripheral blood. These receptors were taken from a human donor in a cohort sampled during active COVID-19. Each CDR3 is given with its conserved first and last residue.

length: 15
J: TRBJ1-6
V: TRBV6-5
CDR3: CASSSPQFYNSPLHF

length: 15
J: TRBJ1-2
V: TRBV7-9
CDR3: CASSPGQGANYGYTF

length: 15
J: TRBJ1-2
V: TRBV6-5
CDR3: CASSLNRGFNYGYTF

length: 14
J: TRBJ1-5
V: TRBV13
CDR3: CASSLGGGGQPQHF

length: 18
J: TRBJ1-3
V: TRBV7-6
CDR3: CASSKESLGNVAGNTIYF

length: 18
J: TRBJ2-5
V: TRBV5-1
CDR3: CASSPSGSGGQLRWTQYF

length: 13
J: TRBJ2-7
V: TRBV7-3
CDR3: CASSPPPGNEQYF

length: 12
J: TRBJ1-1
V: TRBV2
CDR3: CASSGPGQKAFF

length: 13
J: TRBJ1-6
V: TRBV30
CDR3: CAGRGEYNSPLHF

length: 15
J: TRBJ1-5
V: TRBV19
CDR3: CASSNWQGSNQPQHF

length: 15
J: TRBJ1-5
V: TRBV19
CDR3: CASRRGQGRNQPQHF

length: 13
J: TRBJ2-5
V: TRBV11-2
CDR3: CASSLAFQETQYF

length: 15
J: TRBJ2-3
V: TRBV29-1
CDR3: CSVAASTSSTDTQYF

length: 15
J: TRBJ2-4
V: TRBV7-9
CDR3: CASSLRRTGRDIQYF

length: 11
J: TRBJ1-1
V: TRBV28
CDR3: CASSPDSKAFF

length: 17
J: TRBJ1-6
V: TRBV30
CDR3: CAWSPSTGTAYNSPLHF

length: 17
J: TRBJ2-7
V: TRBV28
CDR3: CASRPPGRTSKKDEQYF

length: 12
J: TRBJ2-1
V: TRBV14
CDR3: CASRGGGNEQFF

length: 15
J: TRBJ1-3
V: TRBV28
CDR3: CASSSPGTGADTIYF

length: 13
J: TRBJ1-1
V: TRBV5-8
CDR3: CASSNDRGTEAFF

length: 18
J: TRBJ2-7
V: TRBV5-4
CDR3: CASSPGLAGGSISYEQYF

length: 12
J: TRBJ1-2
V: TRBV11-2
CDR3: CASSWGGDGYTF

length: 13
J: TRBJ1-1
V: TRBV5-1
CDR3: CASRPSENTEAFF

length: 14
J: TRBJ2-5
V: TRBV6-5
CDR3: CASARLQGQETQYF

length: 19
J: TRBJ2-7
V: TRBV19
CDR3: CASSSTSGSPRAVPYEQYF

length: 15
J: TRBJ2-1
V: TRBV11-2
CDR3: CASSTRDRFYNEQFF

length: 14
J: TRBJ1-1
V: TRBV19
CDR3: CASSMGQGGMGAFF

length: 13
J: TRBJ2-7
V: TRBV12-5
CDR3: CASGPGLTYEQYF

length: 16
J: TRBJ2-3
V: TRBV18
CDR3: CASSPVTSGNPDTQYF

length: 14
J: TRBJ1-5
V: TRBV6-5
CDR3: CASRKQGAYQPQHF

length: 14
J: TRBJ1-5
V: TRBV19
CDR3: CASSVLGGNQPQHF

length: 14
J: TRBJ1-1
V: TRBV5-1
CDR3: CASSGDRVATEAFF

length: 13
J: TRBJ2-7
V: TRBV12-3/TRBV12-4
CDR3: CASSPRTRYEQYF

length: 13
J: TRBJ2-5
V: TRBV5-8
CDR3: CASSGTAQETQYF

length: 14
J: TRBJ2-7
V: TRBV20-1
CDR3: CSASRSGPSGEQYF

length: 13
J: TRBJ1-4
V: TRBV12-3/TRBV12-4
CDR3: CASSLYGIEKLFF

length: 12
J: TRBJ2-1
V: TRBV3-1/TRBV3-2
CDR3: CASSPRGREQFF

length: 13
J: TRBJ2-1
V: TRBV5-5
CDR3: CASRGTGDPKQFF

length: 13
J: TRBJ1-1
V: TRBV7-3
CDR3: CASSLDSGTEAFF

length: 10
J: TRBJ2-7
V: TRBV30
CDR3: CAGGDYEQYF

length: 16
J: TRBJ2-3
V: TRBV9
CDR3: CASSVGSIGGTDTQYF